Listed here are 32 T cell receptor beta chains from one sample, sequenced in a study of blood T cells in healthy people across ages (dated by TCRdb to the mid-2010s). The library was prepared using 5' RACE. TCRdb records Illumina HiSeq 2500 as the sequencer. A second PCR of about 7 to 12 cycles was run with a J-beta primer mix and a sample-barcoded 5' primer. TCRdb passed the public sequencing reads through fastp at Q25 and MiXCR, retaining productive beta sequences. Rows merge per CDR3 protein into single entries with the most common DNA and genes. The sample has 650,000 to 800,000 distinct CDR3 sequences on record, 40% to 50% of them singletons. The ten top clones hold roughly a fifth of the sample. Material: blood. These receptors all come from a man aged 55 to 70 in good health.

In regard to this clonotype: This may be a read error: a much more frequent sequence differs by one nucleotide. The chain links TRBV30 to TRBJ1-2; tentative D call: TRBD1 (5 bases). In germline, CDR1 is GTSNPN, CDR2 SVGIG (reference sequence). The CDR3 consists of 13 residues. CDR3 protein: CALMTANNCGYTF. In DNA form, the CDR3 reads TGTGCCCTCATGACAGCGAATAACTGTGGCTACACCTTC.

This clonotype was observed a few times. A read error may produce the germline difference seen at one junction end. The chain joins TRBV12-3 or TRBV12-4 to TRBJ1-5, with D possibly being TRBD1 (5 bases). The CDR3 is 13 residues long. The CDR3 loop reads CAGSLGTGQPQHF. The CDR3 nucleotides read TGTGCCGGCAGTTTAGGGACCGGTCAGCCCCAGCATTTT.

The genes are TRBV6-2 or TRBV6-3 and TRBJ1-6, with TRBD1 as a possible D gene (5 bases). The CDR3 is made up of 16 amino acids. Trimming shortened V by 6 bases and J by 5 bases, and 17 bases separated the two germline ends. The germline gives CDR1 MNHEY, CDR2 SVGEGT. CDR3 sequence reads: CASSDGRGINNSPLHF. CDR3 in DNA: TGTGCCAGCAGCGACGGACGGGGGATTAATAATTCACCCCTCCACTTT.

On this clonotype itself: An end of the junction does not agree with germline; a read error may underlie this. J is TRBJ2-5 and V is TRBV20-1; a weak D match, TRBD1 (6 bases). The V gene's germline CDR1 is DFQATT and CDR2 SNEGSKA (reference sequence). The CDR3 consists of 13 residues. This CDR3 reads CSATDRHQGTQYF. As DNA, the CDR3 is TGCAGTGCTACCGACAGGCACCAAGGGACCCAGTACTTC.

V usage is TRBV5-1 and J usage is TRBJ2-3; 8 positions agree with TRBD2. Germline CDR1 SGHRS, CDR2 YFSETQ. This CDR3 has 17 residues. V lost 0 bases, J lost 8 bases, and 14 bases stayed unmatched. The CDR3 loop reads CASSLDIAGPAKGTQYF. The CDR3 DNA reads TGCGCCAGCAGCTTGGACATAGCGGGGCCGGCAAAGGGTACGCAGTATTTT.

V usage is TRBV7-2 and J usage is TRBJ2-3; D not resolved. CDR1 SGHTA and CDR2 FQGNSA come from the germline V gene. The CDR3 consists of 14 residues. The V gene lost 2 bases and the J gene lost 3 bases, with 9 bases spanning the gap. CDR3 in amino acids: CASSLILATDTQYF. The CDR3 DNA sequence: TGTGCCAGCAGCTTAATATTAGCTACAGATACGCAGTATTTT. Supplemented by reference TRBV7-2 and TRBJ2-3, the full variable domain reads GAGVSQSPSNKVTEKGKDVELRCDPISGHTALYWYRQSLGQGLEFLIYFQGNSAPDKSGLPSDRFSAERTGGSVSTLTIQRTQQEDSAVYLCASSLILATDTQYFGPGTRLTVL.

This chain's CDR3 is CSARSTEVSNQPQHF. CDR3 DNA sequence: TGCAGTGCTAGATCCACCGAGGTTAGCAATCAGCCCCAGCATTTT. V is TRBV20-1 and J is TRBJ1-5; D not resolved. This CDR3 spans 15 amino acids. Trimming cost V 2 bases and J 0 bases, with 11 bases left between them. Germline V CDR1 and CDR2: DFQATT, SNEGSKA (reference sequence).

J is TRBJ2-3 and V is TRBV29-1; D gene unclear. Trimming removed 4 bases at V and 0 bases at J, with 8 bases between. In germline, CDR1 is SQVTM, CDR2 ANQGSEA. CDR3 length: 13 residues. The CDR3 region has the DNA TGCAGCGTTGTGGCAGCTAGCACAGATACGCAGTATTTT. Encoded protein: CSVVAASTDTQYF.

The V and J genes are TRBV4-2 and TRBJ1-5; no clear D gene. Germline-derived CDR1 and CDR2 are LGHNA and YNFKEQ. V was pared by 4 bases and J by 2 bases, with 15 bases between. The CDR3 loop spans 16 amino acids. CDR3 sequence reads: CASSPSGESGNQPQHF. The CDR3 nucleotides read TGTGCCAGCAGCCCCAGTGGGGAGTCGGGCAATCAGCCCCAGCATTTT.

The chain couples TRBV5-1 to TRBJ1-1; weak D call: TRBD1 (6 bases). Trimming pared 2 bases from V and 0 bases from J, leaving 14 bases between. Per germline, CDR1 SGHRS and CDR2 YFSETQ. CDR3 length equals 16 residues. The CDR3 DNA is TGCGCCAGCAGCTTAGCAGGGGACTACATGAACACTGAAGCTTTCTTT. It encodes CASSLAGDYMNTEAFF.

V and J are TRBV5-1 and TRBJ1-1; maybe TRBD1 (5 bases). Trimming pared 0 bases from V and 4 bases from J, leaving 13 bases between. The CDR3 totals 15 residues. CDR1 SGHRS and CDR2 YFSETQ come from the germline V gene. CDR3 nucleotide sequence: TGCGCCAGCAGCTTGGGGGGACGGTCTAGCACTGAAGCTTTCTTT. This codes for CASSLGGRSSTEAFF. Based on the CDR3 plus reference TRBV5-1 and TRBJ1-1, the full variable domain is KAGVTQTPRYLIKTRGQQVTLSCSPISGHRSVSWYQQTPGQGLQFLFEYFSETQRNKGNFPGRFSGRQFSNSRSEMNVSTLELGDSALYLCASSLGGRSSTEAFFGQGTRLTVV.

V gene TRBV11-2 combines with J gene TRBJ2-7, with 10 bases identical to TRBD1. The ends lost 3 bases at V and 0 bases at J; junction bases unmatched: 2. CDR3 length equals 15 residues. Germline V lookup: CDR1 SGHAT, CDR2 FQNNGV. The CDR3 DNA sequence: TGTGCCAGCAGCTTCGGGACAGGGGTCTCCTACGAGCAGTACTTC. Its translation is CASSFGTGVSYEQYF.

Of note for this clonotype: Just one base apart from a much larger clone, this may be a read error. The gene calls are TRBV7-6 and TRBJ2-5; D is undetermined. The CDR3 contains 12 residues. The germline V gene encodes CDR1 SGHVS and CDR2 FNYEAQ. The CDR3 reads CASSSGMETRYF. In DNA, the CDR3 is TGTGCCAGCAGCTCAGGCATGGAGACCCGGTACTTC.

The chain links TRBV7-8 to TRBJ1-2; 12 bases are shared with TRBD1. The V gene's germline CDR1 is SGHVS and CDR2 FQNEAQ. The CDR3 runs 15 residues. The trim removed 4 bases at V and 5 bases at J, leaving 5 bases unmatched. The CDR3 sequence is CASSSGGQGAYGYTF. The CDR3 coding sequence is TGTGCCAGCAGCTCGGGGGGACAGGGGGCATATGGCTACACCTTC.

Only a few counts were recorded for this clonotype. This sequence joins TRBV7-2 and TRBJ1-2, with D perhaps matching TRBD1 (5 bases). The CDR3 has 16 amino acids. Trimming left V 4 bases short and J 6 bases short, with 21 bases between. The germline V gene has CDR1 SGHTA and CDR2 FQGNSA. The CDR3 nucleotides are TGTGCCAGCAGCTCTACGCCTCCCGCAGGGAAAGATGGCTACACCTTC. Protein sequence: CASSSTPPAGKDGYTF.

V gene TRBV7-2 combines with J gene TRBJ2-7, with TRBD1 matching over 7 bases. Per germline, CDR1 SGHTA and CDR2 FQGNSA. This CDR3 region has 15 residues. V was clipped by 1 base and J by 1 base; unmatched bases: 4. DNA of the CDR3: TGTGCCAGCAGCTTAGTGAGGGGGCCTTCCTACGAGCAGTACTTC. It is translated as CASSLVRGPSYEQYF.

The V call is TRBV6-2 or TRBV6-3, the J call TRBJ1-5, with a weak D call TRBD1 (5 bases). CDR1 and CDR2 from the germline V gene are MNHEY and SVGEGT. There are 15 residues in the CDR3. With 6 bases removed from V and 3 bases from J, the gap between germline ends came to 15 bases. The CDR3 bases are TGTGCCAGCAGCCCGGGGAAGGGGTTCAATCAGCCCCAGCATTTT. Translated, it gives CASSPGKGFNQPQHF.

This clonotype was counted at least ten times. J is TRBJ2-7 and V is TRBV7-2; 7 positions agree with TRBD1. J gave up 4 bases and V 1 base, and 7 bases lay outside the gene matches. The CDR3 has 15 amino acids. From germline, CDR1 is SGHTA and CDR2 FQGNSA. The CDR3 region has the DNA TGTGCCAGCAGCTTAGGGACAGGCGGTGTTTACGAGCAGTACTTC. Translated: CASSLGTGGVYEQYF.

This clonotype turned up a few times. The CDR3 coding sequence is TGCAGTGCTAAACCGAACTACAATGAGCAGTTCTTC. It translates to CSAKPNYNEQFF. This chain links TRBV20-1 with TRBJ2-1; D is unclear. Germline values: CDR1 DFQATT, CDR2 SNEGSKA (reference sequence). V was pared by 4 bases and J by 3 bases, with 7 bases between. The length of the CDR3 is 12 residues.

This clonotype was seen at least ten times. This rearrangement joins TRBV30 to TRBJ2-7; 9 bases match TRBD2. J was trimmed by 4 bases and V by 5 bases; bases with no gene match: 12. The CDR3 sequence is 15 residues long. Germline loops: CDR1 GTSNPN, CDR2 SVGIG (reference sequence). CDR3 amino acids: CAWGGGDTSFYEQYF. CDR3 coding DNA: TGTGCCTGGGGCGGGGGGGATACAAGTTTTTACGAGCAGTACTTC.

The genes are TRBV12-3 or TRBV12-4 and TRBJ1-2, with 9 bases identical to TRBD1. The CDR3 is made up of 16 amino acids. V gave up 4 bases and J gave up 0 bases; unmatched junction bases: 6. The CDR3 sequence is CASSSARDRANYGYTF. CDR3 bases: TGTGCCAGCAGTTCCGCCCGGGACAGGGCTAACTATGGCTACACCTTC.

The chain links TRBV5-1 to TRBJ1-2; 9 positions match TRBD1. The CDR3 loop spans 14 amino acids. The germline CDR1 and CDR2 sequences are SGHRS and YFSETQ. V lost 0 bases to trimming and J lost 7 bases; unmatched junction nucleotides: 4. The CDR3 here is CASSLDGTGSGYTF. The CDR3 nucleotides read TGCGCCAGCAGCTTGGACGGGACAGGGTCTGGCTACACCTTC. Full variable domain (rest looked up from reference TRBV5-1 and TRBJ1-2): KAGVTQTPRYLIKTRGQQVTLSCSPISGHRSVSWYQQTPGQGLQFLFEYFSETQRNKGNFPGRFSGRQFSNSRSEMNVSTLELGDSALYLCASSLDGTGSGYTFGSGTRLTVV.

V is TRBV7-9 and J is TRBJ1-2; TRBD1 agrees at 7 bases. This CDR3 comprises 13 residues. The V segment lost 5 bases and the J segment 4 bases; nucleotides outside the gene matches: 4. In germline, CDR1 is SEHNR, CDR2 FQNEAQ (reference sequence). The CDR3 DNA reads as TGTGCCAGCAGCGGGGGACAGATCTATGGCTACACCTTC. It encodes CASSGGQIYGYTF.

This clonotype was detected only a few times. The chain links TRBV12-3 or TRBV12-4 to TRBJ2-2; D gene unclear. Trimming left V 6 bases short and J 2 bases short, with 13 bases between. The length of the CDR3 is 15 residues. The CDR3 protein is CASSPTGLNTGELFF. As DNA, the CDR3 is TGTGCCAGCAGCCCCACGGGCCTAAACACCGGGGAGCTGTTTTTT.

This chain connects TRBV5-5 to TRBJ2-7, with a tentative D call TRBD1 (6 bases). Germline V gives CDR1 SGHKS, CDR2 YYEKEE (reference sequence). There are 15 residues in the CDR3. With 4 bases removed from V and 5 bases from J, the gap between germline ends came to 19 bases. The CDR3: CASSRGGRGKDEQYF. The CDR3 bases are TGTGCCAGCAGCCGTGGGGGCAGGGGAAAGGACGAGCAGTACTTC. Using reference TRBV5-5 and TRBJ2-7 for the parts outside the CDR3, the full variable domain is DAGVTQSPTHLIKTRGQQVTLRCSPISGHKSVSWYQQVLGQGPQFIFQYYEKEERGRGNFPDRFSARQFPNYSSELNVNALLLGDSALYLCASSRGGRGKDEQYFGPGTRLTVT.

The chain uses TRBV12-5 and TRBJ1-1; the D gene is possibly TRBD1 (5 bases). This CDR3 is built from 13 residues. CDR1 LGHNT and CDR2 FRNRAP come from the germline V gene. The V end lost 6 bases, the J end lost 4 bases, and 12 bases lay between the germline ends. CDR3 coding DNA: TGTGCTAGTGGACGCCAGGGAGGCACTGAAGCTTTCTTT. It is translated as CASGRQGGTEAFF.

The rearrangement uses TRBV20-1 and TRBJ2-4; D uncertain. CDR3 length: 15 residues. The V end was cut by 1 base, the J end by 1 base, with 11 bases between. Germline V gene sequence: CDR1 DFQATT, CDR2 SNEGSKA (reference sequence). Here the CDR3 DNA reads TGCAGTGCTAGAGCGCCCTCCGGCGCCAAAAACATTCAGTACTTC. This encodes CSARAPSGAKNIQYF.

The chain uses TRBV12-3 or TRBV12-4 and TRBJ2-1; 9 bases are a match to TRBD2. V was pared by 6 bases and J by 7 bases, with 7 bases of the junction left unmatched. This CDR3 has 14 amino acids. CDR3 residues: CASRHSGSLNEQFF. CDR3 bases: TGTGCCAGCAGACATAGCGGGAGTTTGAATGAGCAGTTCTTC.

Notes on this clonotype: One end of the junction is discordant with germline, which a read error may explain. V is TRBV9 and J is TRBJ2-7; tentative D call: TRBD1 (8 bases). The DNA end lines up better with TRBJ2-5; the J call may be wrong. Germline CDR1 reads SGDLS; CDR2 reads YYNGEE. The CDR3 totals 15 residues. CDR3 amino acids: CAGSFNTGGGETQYF. DNA of the CDR3: TGTGCCGGCAGCTTTAATACAGGGGGGGGAGAGACCCAGTACTTC.

In its sample, this clonotype was seen a few times. The rearrangement uses TRBV11-3 and TRBJ2-3; perhaps TRBD1 as D (6 bases). CDR1 and CDR2 (germline): SGHNT, YENEEA. Trimming took off 3 bases at V and 0 bases at J, with 16 bases between the two ends. CDR3 length: 17 residues. The CDR3 spells CASSFDWDKGSTDTQYF. CDR3 in DNA: TGTGCCAGCAGCTTCGACTGGGACAAGGGTAGCACAGATACGCAGTATTTT.

This clonotype showed up just a few times. This sequence joins TRBV9 and TRBJ2-7; 9 nucleotides agree with TRBD2. Germline V gene sequence: CDR1 SGDLS, CDR2 YYNGEE. V was clipped by 7 bases and J by 3 bases; unmatched bases: 8. The CDR3 is 14 amino acids. CDR3 DNA: TGTGCCAGCTCTGGGGGACTAGCCGACTACGAGCAGTACTTC. As protein: CASSGGLADYEQYF.

This clonotype turned up a few times. The chain is built from TRBV6-1 and TRBJ1-2; D unclear. Germline V CDR1 and CDR2: MNHNS, SASEGT. This CDR3 is built from 14 residues. Trimming removed 7 bases from V and 4 bases from J, with 16 bases in between. In DNA form, the CDR3 reads TGTGCCAGCATTTGGACCGGTTCGGTCTATGGCTACACCTTC. Translated: CASIWTGSVYGYTF.